This T cell receptor (beta chain) was documented in a study of T cell responses to AZD1222 COVID-19 vaccine. The ends were cut back, 0 bases at V and 10 bases at J, with 15 bases in the middle. Germline CDR1 and CDR2: SNHLY and FYNNEI. CDR3 length equals 14 residues. Study-wide findings and caveats: Unmutated variant regions reportedly attract nearly half of all spike-specific TCRs. Baseline seropositivity characterized only six AZD1222 recipients.

Profiled with immunoSEQ multiplex PCR; TCRdb holds only in-frame clones, not every one. The sample has some 130,000 clones; around 90% are singletons. Comments on this clone: The target antigen is unknown.

V gene TRBV2 combines with J gene TRBJ1-2; D gene ambiguous. This clonotype was sampled from an adult in good health. Specimen: peripheral blood, collected on day 0 of AZD1222 vaccination. CDR3: CASSEAQGRGFYTF. In DNA form, the CDR3 reads TGTGCCAGCAGTGAAGCGCAAGGCCGCGGTTTCTACACCTTC.